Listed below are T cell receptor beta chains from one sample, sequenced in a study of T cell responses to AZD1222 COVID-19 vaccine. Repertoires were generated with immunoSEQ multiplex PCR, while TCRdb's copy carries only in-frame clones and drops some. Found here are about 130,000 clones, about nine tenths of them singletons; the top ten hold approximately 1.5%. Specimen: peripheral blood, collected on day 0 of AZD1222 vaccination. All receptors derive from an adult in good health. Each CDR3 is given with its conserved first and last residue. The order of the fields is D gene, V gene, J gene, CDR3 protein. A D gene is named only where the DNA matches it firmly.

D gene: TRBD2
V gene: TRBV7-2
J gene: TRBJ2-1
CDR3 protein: CASSPRLLAGADSYNEQFF

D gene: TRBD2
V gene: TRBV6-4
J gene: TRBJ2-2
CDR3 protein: CASSEIAGNTGELFF

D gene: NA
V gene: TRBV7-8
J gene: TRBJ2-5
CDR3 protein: CASSLAALWETQYF

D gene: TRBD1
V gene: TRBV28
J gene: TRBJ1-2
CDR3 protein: CASSPPGTDYGYTF

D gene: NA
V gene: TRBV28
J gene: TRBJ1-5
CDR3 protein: CASTPGGGGRWHF

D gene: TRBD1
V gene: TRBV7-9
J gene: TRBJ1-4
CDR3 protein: CASSPGGQEKLFF

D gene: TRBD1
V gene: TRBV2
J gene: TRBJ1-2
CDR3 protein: CASRGQGAHYGYTF

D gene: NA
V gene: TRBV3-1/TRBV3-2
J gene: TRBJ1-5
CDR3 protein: CASSQDIRTRTYSNQPQHF

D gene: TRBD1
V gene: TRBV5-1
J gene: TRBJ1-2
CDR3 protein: CATSRTGDGYGYTF

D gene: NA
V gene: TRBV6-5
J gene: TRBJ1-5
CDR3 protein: CASSLQELNQPQHF

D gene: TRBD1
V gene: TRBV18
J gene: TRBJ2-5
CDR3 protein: CASSPGQGAKTQYF

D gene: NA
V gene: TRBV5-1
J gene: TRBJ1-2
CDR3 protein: CASSFALAGQDYGYTF

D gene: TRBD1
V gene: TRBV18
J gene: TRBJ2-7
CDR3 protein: CASSPPSGGLSYEQYF

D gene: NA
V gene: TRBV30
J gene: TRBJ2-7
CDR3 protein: CAWRRGAYEQYF

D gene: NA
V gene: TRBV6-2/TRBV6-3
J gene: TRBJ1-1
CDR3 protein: CASGPQNTEAFF

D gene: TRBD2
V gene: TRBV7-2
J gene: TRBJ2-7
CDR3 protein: CASSTMWGGAYEQYF

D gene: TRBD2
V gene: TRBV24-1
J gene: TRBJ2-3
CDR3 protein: CATSDPSGGPRTDTQYF

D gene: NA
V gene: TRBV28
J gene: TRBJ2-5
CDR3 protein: CASSLQVSGETQYF

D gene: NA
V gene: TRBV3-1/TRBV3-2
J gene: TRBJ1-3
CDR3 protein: CASSQGGPSGNTIYF

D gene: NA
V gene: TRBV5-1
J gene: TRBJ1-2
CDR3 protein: CASSLLWGLEYGYTF